This T cell receptor beta chain came from a study of blood T cell repertoires in COVID-19. On the study more broadly: The United States, Italy and Spain were the sources of the acute and convalescent COVID-19 samples. Nucleic acid was either cDNA or gDNA, and it came from T cells, B-cell-depleted T cells, or PBMCs.

Deletions cut 8 bases from V and 8 bases from J, with 22 bases between. The CDR3 is 16 residues long. CDR1 and CDR2 (germline): MNHEY, SMNVEV (reference sequence). Original processing notes: Nucleated cell number was recorded as an estimate derived from reference gene primer amplification. TCRdb's table, derived via immunoSEQ multiplex PCR, lists solely in-frame clones and lacks some. V and J calls and clone size are given by that table; D and trimming were obtained from the DNA. The profile shows roughly 250,000 clones, about 83% of them singletons. The rearrangement joins TRBV27 to TRBJ1-6; tentatively, D is TRBD1 (5 bases). Sequencing input: peripheral blood. The sequence came from a man aged 40-55 years with active or convalescent COVID-19. This CDR3 reads CASGYRGSRAHSPLHF. The DNA of the CDR3 is TGTGCCAGCGGCTATCGGGGGAGCAGGGCCCATTCACCCCTCCACTTT.